This T cell receptor (beta chain) is from a study of T cells in women clearing cervical HPV infection. The V and J ends lost 4 bases and 3 bases, in that order; junction bases with no gene match: 3. The CDR3 covers 13 residues. CDR1 and CDR2 from the germline V gene are SGDLS and YYNGEE. On this clone itself: Read data end 3 residues before the CDR3 end; the end is taken from the germline J gene.

Using immunoSEQ multiplex PCR, the repertoire was profiled, and TCRdb retains in-frame clones only, with some absent. Here the sample table reports some 33,000 clones. The rearrangement links TRBV9 to TRBJ1-2; 7 bases match TRBD1. The sample was blood buffy coat. The TCR comes from a woman between 18 and 70 years old with a cervical HPV16 infection that either progressed to CIN3+ or cleared (not recorded which). The CDR3 here is CASSHGTDYGYTF. The CDR3 bases that were read are TGTGCCAGCAGCCATGGGACAGACTATGGC.